This T cell receptor beta chain was documented in a study of CD8 T cells in ankylosing spondylitis. This clonotype was seen at least ten times. The CDR3 has 15 amino acids. V was pared by 0 bases and J by 2 bases, with 11 bases between. The germline V gene encodes CDR1 SGHDT and CDR2 YYEEEE. TCRdb passed the 5' RACE reads through MiXCR, listing each CDR3 protein once. The sample holds roughly 220,000 distinct CDR3 sequences, approximately 10% seen once. This clonotype was obtained from a male donor with ankylosing spondylitis or in good health (not recorded which). The J gene is TRBJ1-2, the V gene TRBV5-6; no clear D gene. The sample consisted of blood, either unsorted or a sorted T cell fraction (not recorded which). CDR3 loop: CASSLVARTNYGYTF. Written as DNA, the CDR3 is TGTGCCAGCAGCTTGGTGGCCAGGACGAACTATGGCTACACCTTC.